Listed below are T cell receptor beta chains from one sample, sequenced in a study of T-cell memory formation after mild COVID-19. TCRdb ran MiXCR on the 5' RACE reads and lists one entry per CDR3 protein. The data hold 350,000 to 400,000 distinct CDR3 sequences, with around 20% observed a single time. The sample taken for sequencing was PBMCs or a T cell subset sorted from them (not recorded which). These receptors were taken from an adult woman who had mild COVID-19 (a few samples of this study predate the infection). Cell type and time point are not known. Each CDR3 is given with its conserved first and last residue. A D gene is named only where the DNA matches it firmly. Expanded clones are given a class, and other clones once, few, many or no size at all.

j_call v_call clone_size d_call cdr3_nt cdr3_aa
TRBJ2-1 TRBV5-1 few TRBD1 TGCGCCAGCAGCTTCTCGGGACAGGCCTACAATGAGCAGTTCTTC CASSFSGQAYNEQFF
TRBJ2-1 TRBV6-2/TRBV6-3 NA NA TGTGCCAGCAGTAGGGCATTCGAGCAGTTCTTC CASSRAFEQFF
TRBJ2-7 TRBV20-1 NA NA TGCAGTGCTAGCCGACAGGTCTCCTACGAGCAGTACTTC CSASRQVSYEQYF
TRBJ2-3 TRBV13 few NA TGTGCCAGCAGCGGACGAGCGAGCACAGATACGCAGTATTTT CASSGRASTDTQYF
TRBJ2-1 TRBV6-5 few NA TGTGCCAGCAGACCACAGGGAGGCAATGAGCAGTTCTTC CASRPQGGNEQFF
TRBJ1-1 TRBV5-6 few NA TGTGCCAGCAGCTTGGTCGGACGGGGGGCTGAAGCTTTCTTT CASSLVGRGAEAFF
TRBJ2-7 TRBV9 few NA TGTGCCAGCAGCCCCAACTCCTTCTACGAGCAGTACTTC CASSPNSFYEQYF
TRBJ2-7 TRBV2 NA NA TGTGCCAGCTGGGACGGACTCTACGAGCAGTACTTC CASWDGLYEQYF
TRBJ1-6 TRBV3-1 NA NA TGTGCCAGCAGCCGAGACCATAATTCACCCCTCCACTTT CASSRDHNSPLHF
TRBJ2-5 TRBV3-1 once TRBD1 TGTGCCAGCAGCCAAGGAGACAGGGGGGCCGAGACCCAGTACTTC CASSQGDRGAETQYF
TRBJ2-2 TRBV12-3/TRBV12-4 few NA TGTGCCAGCAGTTTTGGGGGATCGTTCACCGGGGAGCTGTTTTTT CASSFGGSFTGELFF
TRBJ1-1 TRBV5-1 few NA TGCGCCAGCCGGAGCGGGGGTGGTGACACTGAAGCTTTCTTT CASRSGGGDTEAFF
TRBJ2-3 TRBV12-3/TRBV12-4 NA NA TGTGCCAGTCTCACCTCCCGGGGCTCGGTGTATACGCAGTATTTT CASLTSRGSVYTQYF
TRBJ2-1 TRBV3-1 NA TRBD2 TGTGCCAGCAGCCAAGATACGGGAGCGGGAGTATCCTTAGCCTACAATGAGCAGTTCTTC CASSQDTGAGVSLAYNEQFF
TRBJ2-3 TRBV2 NA NA TGTGCCAGCGGACCGTCGGCGACCACTAGCACAGATACGCAGTATTTT CASGPSATTSTDTQYF
TRBJ1-1 TRBV6-2/TRBV6-3 NA NA TGTGCCAGCAGTTCCGGGGTAGGGAACACTGAAGCTTTCTTT CASSSGVGNTEAFF
TRBJ2-5 TRBV3-1 NA TRBD1 TGTGCCAGCAGCCAACGGACAGGGCGGGAGACCCAGTACTTC CASSQRTGRETQYF
TRBJ1-6 TRBV18 few NA TGTGCCAGCTCACCCCAGCGTGGGGATTCACCCCTCCACTTT CASSPQRGDSPLHF
TRBJ1-4 TRBV4-1 NA NA TGCGCCAGCAGCCAAGCGGGACGGAATGAAAAACTGTTTTTT CASSQAGRNEKLFF
TRBJ1-3 TRBV7-2 NA NA TGTGCCAGCAGCTTAGCGGGCGCAGGACGCTCTGGAAACACCATATATTTT CASSLAGAGRSGNTIYF
TRBJ1-1 TRBV6-5 few TRBD1 TGTGCCAGCAGTTACTCTTTATCGGGGACCCGGTTCAGGGGGCGCAACACTGAAGCTTTCTTT CASSYSLSGTRFRGRNTEAFF
TRBJ1-1 TRBV4-1 once NA TGCGCCAGCAGCCAACCCTCGCGGGGGTGGGTCGTCTTT CASSQPSRGWVVF
TRBJ2-2 TRBV7-2 NA NA TGTGCCAGCCGGGGCACGAACACCGGGGAGCTGTTTTTT CASRGTNTGELFF
TRBJ2-1 TRBV30 NA TRBD2 TGTGCCTGGTATAACGGGAGGAACAATGAGCAGTTCTTC CAWYNGRNNEQFF
TRBJ2-1 TRBV29-1 NA NA TGCAGCGTTGACTCAGGGTATCTGCAGTTCTTC CSVDSGYLQFF
TRBJ1-1 TRBV6-5 many TRBD1 TGTGCCAGCAGCTTGGTCACAGGGGGGGGGCCGAACACTGAAGCTTTCTTT CASSLVTGGGPNTEAFF
TRBJ1-1 TRBV7-9 few NA TGTGCCAGCAGCTTAGCCCCCGCGCGTACTGTGAACACTGAAGCTTTCTTT CASSLAPARTVNTEAFF
TRBJ2-2 TRBV7-9 few NA TGTGCCAGCAGCCCAGCGGACGCCGGCGACACCGGGGAGCTGTTTTTT CASSPADAGDTGELFF
TRBJ2-7 TRBV30 once TRBD1 TGTGCCTGGAGTTCACCGGGACAGGGTCACTACGAGCAGTACTTC CAWSSPGQGHYEQYF
TRBJ1-6 TRBV20-1 NA NA TGCAGTGCTAGTAAGCAGGGCGGCGGTAATTCACCCCTCCACTTT CSASKQGGGNSPLHF
TRBJ1-1 TRBV12-3/TRBV12-4 few TRBD1 TGTGCCAGCAGTTACTACAGGGGCCCGGTGAACACTGAAGCTTTCTTT CASSYYRGPVNTEAFF
TRBJ2-1 TRBV4-1 NA TRBD2 TGCGCCAGCAGCCAAGTGTCTCTGGGGACTAGGTACAATGAGCAGTTCTTC CASSQVSLGTRYNEQFF
TRBJ2-7 TRBV6-2/TRBV6-3 NA TRBD2 TGTGCCAGCAGTTACGGATTAGCGGGAGTAGACGAGCAGTACTTC CASSYGLAGVDEQYF
TRBJ2-7 TRBV11-2 few NA TGTGCCAGCAGCTTCCGGGACCGTACCGAGCAGTACTTC CASSFRDRTEQYF
TRBJ1-5 TRBV6-2/TRBV6-3 few NA TGTGCCAGCAGTTATGGTGGGGAAGGCCAGCCCCAGCATTTT CASSYGGEGQPQHF
TRBJ2-3 TRBV25-1 NA NA TGTGCCAGCAGTGTCTCCTTGGAAGGCGGGTCAGATACGCAGTATTTT CASSVSLEGGSDTQYF
TRBJ2-7 TRBV7-9 NA TRBD1 TGTGCCAGCAGCCCGTCTAGGACAGGGAGCTCCTACGAGCAGTACTTC CASSPSRTGSSYEQYF
TRBJ2-3 TRBV6-5 few NA TGTGCCAGCAGTTACTCGAATGGGGGTACGCAGTATTTT CASSYSNGGTQYF
TRBJ2-1 TRBV24-1 NA TRBD2 TGTGCCACCAGTGATTTGGGACTAGCGGACCTCTACAATGAGCAGTTCTTC CATSDLGLADLYNEQFF
TRBJ2-7 TRBV7-9 NA TRBD1 TGTGCCAGCAGCCATCACGCCGGGACAGGGGAGCAGTACTTC CASSHHAGTGEQYF
TRBJ1-5 TRBV19 few NA TGTGCCAGTAGTATCTTTCCAGGACGCAATCAGCCCCAGCATTTT CASSIFPGRNQPQHF
TRBJ1-5 TRBV12-3/TRBV12-4 NA NA TGTGCCAGCATTCGGTCGGGGGGGTTAAGCAATCAGCCCCAGCATTTT CASIRSGGLSNQPQHF
TRBJ2-7 TRBV27 NA NA TGTGCCAGCAGTTCCATCGCCTCCACCTACGAGCAGTACTTC CASSSIASTYEQYF
TRBJ1-1 TRBV6-5 few NA TGTGCCAGCAGTAAACGGGAGAACACTGAAGCTTTCTTT CASSKRENTEAFF
TRBJ2-1 TRBV4-2 many NA TGTGCCAGCAGCCAAGATCTCAGGGGCGGGTACCTCTACAATGAGCAGTTCTTC CASSQDLRGGYLYNEQFF
TRBJ2-5 TRBV20-1 NA TRBD2 TGCAGTGCTAGGATTGGACTAGCTTGGGGGCAAGAGACCCAGTACTTC CSARIGLAWGQETQYF
TRBJ1-2 TRBV11-2 NA NA TGTGCCAGCAGCTTAGAAGCAGGAGACTATGGCTACACCTTC CASSLEAGDYGYTF
TRBJ1-2 TRBV7-9 NA TRBD1 TGTGCCAGCAGCGTACCGGGACAGGGGAACTATGGCTACACCTTC CASSVPGQGNYGYTF
TRBJ2-7 TRBV28 few NA TGTGCCAGCAGTTTACAGGGCAGGGGGCAGTACTTC CASSLQGRGQYF
TRBJ2-1 TRBV18 NA TRBD2 TGTGCCAGCTCAGGGACTAGCGGGAGGAATGAGCAGTTCTTC CASSGTSGRNEQFF
TRBJ2-1 TRBV6-6 NA NA TGTGCCAGCAGTTACTCATCAGGGACTCGGAATGAGCAGTTCTTC CASSYSSGTRNEQFF
TRBJ2-7 TRBV4-1 NA NA TGCGCCAGCAGCCAAGAGGACAGTGGCTCGTACGAGCAGTACTTC CASSQEDSGSYEQYF
TRBJ2-5 TRBV7-8 few TRBD2 TGTGCCAGCAGCCACGGGGCGGGGGGGCCGAAGAAGACCCAGTACTTC CASSHGAGGPKKTQYF
TRBJ2-1 TRBV7-2 few TRBD2 TGTGCCAGCAGATCTAGCGGGCGTCCCCCCATAGAGCAGTTCTTC CASRSSGRPPIEQFF
TRBJ1-2 TRBV7-9 few TRBD1 TGTGCCAGCAGCTTAGCCGGGACAGAAGCATATGGCTACACCTTC CASSLAGTEAYGYTF
TRBJ2-3 TRBV5-1 few NA TGCGCCACCCAGGTGGGGGGCCTGGAAGATACGCAGTATTTT CATQVGGLEDTQYF
TRBJ1-6 TRBV4-2 few TRBD1 TGTGCCAGCAGCCAAGCGGACAGGAATTCACCCCTCCACTTT CASSQADRNSPLHF